The clone carrying this T cell receptor beta chain turned up a few times. The antigen is undetermined. Profiled with immunoSEQ multiplex PCR; TCRdb holds only in-frame clones, not every one. This table holds 80,000 or so clones, around 85% found once. This sample stems from a study of OX40 agonist ivuxolimab in advanced cancers. Looking at the study overall: The group had a mean age of roughly 56 years, ranged from about 23 to 85, and was roughly 80% male.

Findings and limits, study-wide: On average, CD8+ T cells had more expanded clones than CD4+.

Germline CDR1 reads GTSNPN; CDR2 reads SVGIG (reference sequence). Trimming left V 5 bases short and J 6 bases short, with 11 bases between. The CDR3 is 11 amino acids. The source material was CD4+ or CD8+ T cells sorted from blood, sampled in a trial of the OX40 agonist ivuxolimab. This sequence originates from an adult with an advanced solid tumor such as melanoma, head and neck, liver or kidney cancer. The gene calls are TRBV30 and TRBJ2-7; no clear D. CDR3 protein: CAWDAAFEQYF. For the CDR3, the DNA is TGTGCCTGGGACGCCGCGTTCGAGCAGTACTTC. Using reference TRBV30 and TRBJ2-7 for the parts outside the CDR3, the full variable domain is SQTIHQWPATLVQPVGSPLSLECTVEGTSNPNLYWYRQAAGRGLQLLFYSVGIGQISSEVPQNLSASRPQDRQFILSSKKLLLSDSGFYLCAWDAAFEQYFGPGTRLTVT.